The 15 T cell receptor beta chains below come from one sample, sequenced in a study of blood T cell repertoires in COVID-19. Clones were read by immunoSEQ multiplex PCR, and TCRdb kept only the in-frame ones, dropping some. The table records tens of thousands of clones, just over 85% of them present only once. Sequencing was done on a sample of peripheral blood. The receptors come from a man between 65 and 80 years old with active or convalescent COVID-19.

The CDR3 DNA follows: TGCGCCAGCAGCCAGGGGCGCGGCTATGGCTACACCTTC. The encoded protein is CASSQGRGYGYTF. The rearrangement uses TRBV5-1 and TRBJ1-2; maybe TRBD1 (6 bases). The V gene lost 4 bases and the J gene lost 4 bases, with 11 bases spanning the gap. The CDR3 contains 13 residues. Germline values: CDR1 SGHRS, CDR2 YFSETQ.

This clone was seen a single time. This chain links TRBV5-1 with TRBJ2-5; perhaps TRBD1 as D (5 bases). The CDR3 is made up of 15 amino acids. Germline V lookup: CDR1 SGHRS, CDR2 YFSETQ. The V end was cut by 1 base, the J end by 5 bases, with 15 bases between. CDR3 sequence (DNA): TGCGCCAGCAGCTTGCGGTCAGGGCGTTTGGAGACCCAGTACTTC. Protein: CASSLRSGRLETQYF.

This clone was counted a few times. The rearrangement joins TRBV4-2 to TRBJ2-1; D may be TRBD2 (6 bases). Germline V gives CDR1 LGHNA, CDR2 YNFKEQ. The CDR3 has 15 amino acids. V lost 0 bases, J lost 6 bases, and 12 bases lay in between. CDR3 sequence reads: CASSQDLAPTNEQFF. CDR3 nucleotides: TGTGCCAGCAGCCAAGACCTAGCGCCGACCAATGAGCAGTTCTTC.

The chain carries TRBV28 and TRBJ1-6, with TRBD1 matching over 9 bases. The V gene's germline CDR1 is MDHEN and CDR2 SYDVKM. The CDR3 sequence is 17 residues long. Germline trimming cut 2 bases from V and 5 bases from J; bases unmatched to any gene: 7. The DNA for the CDR3 is TGTGCCAGCAGTTTAGGGGGGGGACAGGGAAATAATTCACCCCTCCACTTT. The encoded protein is CASSLGGGQGNNSPLHF.

The rearrangement links TRBV5-1 to TRBJ1-4; D not certain. The CDR3 has 16 residues. V lost 0 bases and J 8 bases, leaving 17 bases between the germline ends. Germline V CDR1 and CDR2: SGHRS, YFSETQ. CDR3 protein: CASSLGVFGVNEKLFF. Written as DNA, the CDR3 is TGCGCCAGCAGCTTGGGGGTATTCGGGGTAAACGAAAAACTGTTTTTT.

The V and J genes are TRBV20-1 and TRBJ2-1; D gene uncertain. Germline V gene data show CDR1 as DFQATT and CDR2 as SNEGSKA (reference sequence). V was cut by 1 base and J by 8 bases, with 6 bases left in between. The CDR3 runs 11 residues. CDR3 bases: TGCAGTGCTAGAGGACTGGATGAGCAGTTCTTC. Translating it yields CSARGLDEQFF.

J is TRBJ2-7 and V is TRBV5-1; TRBD1 matches at 8 bases. V dropped 1 base and J dropped 0; count of bases not matched to a gene: 9. CDR3 length: 17 residues. The germline V gene encodes CDR1 SGHRS and CDR2 YFSETQ. The CDR3 reads CASSLIAGTGYSYEQYF. CDR3 DNA: TGCGCCAGCAGCTTGATAGCCGGGACAGGATACTCCTACGAGCAGTACTTC.

This clone appeared a few times. The chain carries TRBV24-1 and TRBJ2-1; D gene ambiguous. Germline values: CDR1 KGHDR, CDR2 SFDVKD. The CDR3 is 12 residues long. V was cut by 4 bases and J by 3 bases, with 3 bases left in between. DNA of the CDR3: TGTGCCACCAGTGACTACTACAATGAGCAGTTCTTC. It translates to CATSDYYNEQFF.

This clone has only one observation. The rearrangement uses TRBV5-1 and TRBJ2-5; D possibly corresponds to TRBD2 (5 bases). This CDR3 comprises 12 residues. Germline V gives CDR1 SGHRS, CDR2 YFSETQ. V was cut by 4 bases and J by 10 bases, with 14 bases left in between. The CDR3 nucleotides read TGCGCCAGCAGCCCCGACCCGGGGAGCCAGTACTTC. It codes for CASSPDPGSQYF.

The rearrangement uses TRBV5-3 and TRBJ1-4; D is ambiguous. TRBV5-3 is assigned to the ORF class and has an uncertain function. CDR3 length equals 18 residues. The ends were cut back, 7 bases at V and 7 bases at J, with 29 bases in the middle. The CDR3 reads CARSQKVGRRIAGEKLFF. CDR3 DNA: TGTGCCAGATCTCAGAAGGTTGGTCGTAGAATCGCGGGTGAAAAACTGTTTTTT.

The chain has TRBV20-1 and TRBJ1-1, with TRBD1 identical over 11 bases. Germline CDR1 reads DFQATT; CDR2 reads SNEGSKA (reference sequence). V lost 3 bases to trimming and J lost 3 bases; unmatched junction nucleotides: 9. The length of the CDR3 is 16 residues. The CDR3 loop reads CSASPKPGQGDTEAFF. As DNA, the CDR3 is TGCAGTGCTAGTCCTAAACCGGGACAGGGGGACACTGAAGCTTTCTTT.

The chain is built from TRBV12-3 or TRBV12-4 and TRBJ1-1, with D unclear. V shed 5 bases and J shed 4 bases, with 11 bases lying between them. The CDR3 is 13 amino acids. CDR3 protein: CASSKAPVTEAFF. In DNA form, the CDR3 reads TGTGCCAGCAGTAAAGCACCTGTCACTGAAGCTTTCTTT.

The rearrangement joins TRBV11-3 to TRBJ1-1, with 7 bases identical to TRBD1. The CDR3 sequence is 13 residues long. Losses at the gene ends were 1 base for V and 6 bases for J; bases not matched to a gene: 2. Germline loops: CDR1 SGHNT, CDR2 YENEEA. The CDR3 sequence: CASSLAQGSEAFF. CDR3 nucleotides: TGTGCCAGCAGCTTAGCACAGGGGTCTGAAGCTTTCTTT.

The chain has TRBV19 and TRBJ2-2; D gene unclear. This CDR3 is 14 amino acids long. Germline CDR1 reads LNHDA; CDR2 reads SQIVND (reference sequence). The V end lost 6 bases, the J end lost 0 bases, and 8 bases lay between the germline ends. The CDR3 sequence is CASRRIANTGELFF. The CDR3, as DNA: TGTGCCAGTAGGCGGATCGCGAACACCGGGGAGCTGTTTTTT.

The chain links TRBV14 to TRBJ2-1, with TRBD2 matching over 7 bases. The ends lost 4 bases at V and 2 bases at J; junction bases unmatched: 11. Germline V gene lookup returns CDR1 SGHDN and CDR2 FVKESK. The CDR3 has 17 amino acids. For the CDR3, the DNA is TGTGCCAGCAGCCGCCATACGTCAGCGGGACCCTACAATGAGCAGTTCTTC. Translated, it gives CASSRHTSAGPYNEQFF.